This T cell receptor (beta chain) derives from a study of blood T cell repertoires in COVID-19. In the study overall: Acute and convalescent COVID-19 samples came from the United States, Italy and Spain. Sample material is recorded as cDNA or gDNA derived from T cells, B-cell-depleted T cells, or PBMCs.

Seattle's enrolled individuals joined amid active infection and were then monitored longitudinally. In the authors' workflow: Researchers report that nucleated cell counts were estimated from reference gene primer amplification. This table comes from immunoSEQ multiplex PCR, and its TCRdb copy is limited to in-frame clones, with some not included. The V and J calls and the clone size are those of that table, but D and trimming were determined from the DNA. The data contain some 350,000 clones, 87% of them singletons. After removal of 7 bases from V and 5 bases from J, the junction contained 13 bases not matched to a gene. This CDR3 contains 16 residues. Germline V gene sequence: CDR1 PRHDT, CDR2 FYEKMQ (reference sequence).

The sequencing input was peripheral blood. The chain combines TRBV13 with TRBJ2-2, with 7 bases aligning to TRBD1. The receptor was derived from a woman between 50 and 59 years old with COVID-19, enrolled during active disease. The CDR3 spells CASNVVSGTATGELFF. In DNA, the CDR3 is TGTGCCAGCAACGTAGTTTCCGGGACAGCTACCGGGGAGCTGTTTTTT.